This T cell receptor (beta chain) is drawn from a study of cytomegalovirus exposure and HLA in healthy donors (TCRdb year 2017). Study-level background: An earlier analysis of under 600 of the donors reported more than 250 Gb of sequence data and 117 million unique TCR beta sequences from about 200 million T cells. Donor age, sex, ethnicity and CMV serostatus were compiled together with the repertoire data. The study aimed to test whether signatures of past pathogen exposure could be identified by cataloging public T cell receptors. In the later analysis, no new phenotypic data were used to find candidate immune exposures; instead, reliance was placed on TCR beta sequences and their occurrence across donors. HLA typing covered class I and class II loci at four-digit resolution. In a later analysis, previously published TCR beta repertoires from hundreds of donors were re-analyzed and high-resolution HLA genotyping was added so that TCR occurrence patterns could be studied. A later genetic analysis took genome-wide SNP genotypes for about three fifths of the roughly 700 donors and used that subset as a discovery cohort. Among 350 to 400 genotyped donors of the cohort, an average of about 240,000 unique TCR beta nucleotide sequences were sequenced per donor, around a sixth of them non-productive. Several DR-DQ haplotypes were handled as single units for association and clustering because linkage in the cohort was strong. The T cell repertoires of under 700 subjects were profiled by immunosequencing and related to cytomegalovirus serostatus. Typing coverage varied by locus: roughly 620-640 donors for A, B, C, DRB1 and DQB1; roughly 510 for DQA1; about 590 for DPA1; about 450 for DPB1. An earlier analysis of about 620 of the donors applied high-throughput TCR beta sequencing to assess whether each TCR beta V gene segment acted as functional or pseudogenic. To predict cytomegalovirus infection status, the study combined high-throughput TCR immunosequencing, statistical association of individual TCRs with disease status, and machine learning. Of the approximately 400 genotyped donors, about 80% fell in the genetic ancestry cluster associated with self-reported Caucasian donors. About 280 gigabases of sequencing data and 91 million or so unique TCR sequences made up an early release that covered some 640 HLA-typed donors. All discovery cohort repertoires had been generated using a single sequencing platform. Besides the first cohort of 550 to 750 subjects, a separate validation cohort made up of 120 or so different subjects was used. The research as a whole found: Strong co-occurrence of HLA alleles, especially DR and DQ, made assigning TCR associations to individual alleles difficult. The classifier was reported to diagnose cytomegalovirus status with high specificity and sensitivity in both the original cohort and the validation cohort. In a later analysis, the rate of TCR association differed among HLA loci, with DRB1 alleles having the most associated TCRs and HLA-C alleles having the fewest. It was suggested by the authors that the approach could potentially be generalized to other disease states and immunological phenotypes. Because the 87-base-pair reads could not distinguish some IMGT-functional V segments, including TRBV6-2 and TRBV6-3, those segments were excluded. In an earlier analysis of 587 of the donors, most TCR beta V segments were observed in productive rearrangements about 90% or about 30% of the time, broadly matching IMGT annotations. An association between a missense DCLRE1C variant and V-gene and J-gene trimming of TCR beta chains was found in a later genetic analysis and replicated in an independent cohort. A later genetic analysis reported fewer N-insertions in productive TCRs among donors in an Asian-associated ancestry cluster than the roughly 700-donor mean. In vitro tests confirmed that a few of the cytomegalovirus-associated TCR beta chains recognize cytomegalovirus antigens. The study gave a list of more than 150 TCR beta chains associated with cytomegalovirus. Most TCR sequences were observed very rarely across donors, whereas some public TCRs were present in many individuals. Several of the top co-occurrence clusters appeared to be linked to parvovirus B19, influenza, CMV and Epstein-Barr virus, according to a later analysis. Because some donors lacked HLA typing at each locus, the association tests relied only on the typed subset. Over 15 rarely observed V segments, including chromosome 9 orphons, were excluded from the earlier analysis of approximately 500 of the donors because counts were too low. Only TCR beta chains were sequenced in this cohort, and the absence of alpha or paired-chain data limited detectable features. Linkage disequilibrium might explain the correlated functional status among segregating V segments, but an unknown experimental factor could not be excluded. A cluster of highly shared sequence variants was judged likely to be a technical artifact of the sequencing pipeline. Most CMV-associated TCR beta chains appeared to be HLA-restricted in a later analysis, and the HLA associations seemed to be driven largely by CMV exposure. For the cohort, immune exposure information was limited to CMV serostatus. A further reported finding was that TCR beta sequences accurately predicted the HLA-A and HLA-B alleles for most subjects in the first cohort. Sequencing depth was assumed to be roughly uniform across donors in the presence/absence analyses, though that assumption may not hold. A later analysis associated about 17,000 TCR beta sequences with specific HLA alleles at a false discovery rate of 0.05. In a later analysis, HLA-associated TCR beta chains showed more clonal expansion and lower generation probabilities than non-associated chains that were equally common.

The cohort was made up of roughly 670 healthy bone marrow donors. All cohort members were sampled while nominally healthy, although unrecorded immune exposures were likely present. The donor was CMV seronegative and was included in the group of over 300 seronegative cohort members. A peripheral blood sample was collected from each donor, and TCR beta sequencing was performed on peripheral blood mononuclear cells. The Qiagen DNeasy Blood Extraction Kit was used to extract genomic DNA from the blood cell samples. Including the terminal cysteine and phenylalanine, the CDR3 comprises 15 residues. Only CDR3 DNA remains: 45 bases, in frame from the first base. For CDR1 and CDR2, the germline V gene (reference sequence) lists MNHNY and SVGAGI. Relative to germline, V is missing 2 bases and J is missing 3 bases, with 5 bases of the junction outside any gene match. Remarks on this clone: No antigen is known for it.

Library method: the immunoSEQ multiplex PCR assay. For the multiplex PCR, a mixture combining 60 forward primers for TCR Vbeta segments and 13 reverse primers for TCR Jbeta segments was used. Amplification of the CDR3 region of rearranged TCR beta genes was performed with a multiplex PCR assay on genomic DNA. The Illumina HiSeq System was used to sequence the amplified TCR beta libraries as 87-base-pair reads. The study's processing was this. Across the roughly 640 repertoires, a later analysis counted tens of millions of unique TCR beta chains, approximately 10 million of which were shared by at least two donors. To remove PCR and sequencing errors, raw reads were error-corrected and collapsed into unique sequences using a nearest-neighbor algorithm that merged closely related sequences. CDR3 sequences were aligned to IMGT reference sequences to assign V, D and J gene segments. For a sequence to be retained, a match of at least six nucleotides was required to both a V gene segment and a J gene segment. A rearrangement counted as productive if the CDR3 had no stop codons and remained in frame with V and J, and every other rearrangement counted as non-productive. CDR3 was defined according to IMGT convention as the region running from the second conserved V-encoded cysteine to the conserved J-encoded phenylalanine. In an earlier analysis of some 550 of the donors, sequences lacking an unambiguous match to a single V gene segment were excluded. In an earlier analysis of a few hundred of the donors, V segments were called functional above 56.7% productive rearrangements and were called segregating when the between-donor standard deviation exceeded 5%. A statistical classification framework was built for diagnosing cytomegalovirus status from the catalog of TCR beta chain sequences. In a later analysis, V and J genes were assigned by comparing TCR nucleotide sequences against IMGT/GENE-DB human TR gene sequences. A later analysis assigned CDR3 sequences and most-parsimonious VDJ recombination scenarios with the TCRdist pipeline. In a later analysis, each TCR beta chain was defined by its CDR3 amino acid sequence together with its V-gene family, and reads lacking a unique V-gene family were excluded. As a way to deal with suspected cross-contamination and a sequencing artifact, a later analysis dropped 450 to 700 nucleotide sequences that were highly shared and had low generation probability. In a later analysis, a clonal expansion index was calculated for each public chain from normalized within-repertoire ranks of inferred template counts. A later analysis computed generation probabilities with a VDJ recombination model fitted to out-of-frame rearrangements, and checked the results against IGoR. Hypergeometric tests were used in a later analysis to score TCR-TCR, TCR-HLA and TCR-CMV co-occurrence, with a repertoire-size bias correction applied to the TCR pairs. In a later analysis, false discovery rates were estimated by permuting HLA or CMV assignments 20 times. In a later analysis, co-occurring TCRs were grouped using DBSCAN, and TCRdist sequence similarity was added for clustering within HLA-allele-positive subsets. Repertoires with fewer than 30,000 or more than 120,000 public chains, plus five repertoires with anomalous nucleotide sharing, were excluded from co-occurrence clustering. The table comes from immuneACCESS by way of TCRdb, which keeps in-frame sequences with V and J called. Part of the clones is missing from these tables; in studies checked, under half for an unresolved V gene and the rest for unknown reasons. D and trimming were read from the DNA, whereas the V and J calls and clone size are those reported in that table. The table kept for this sample lists around 110,000 clones. The biggest ten clones account for roughly 3.7% of the sample.

Sequencing used PBMCs. This receptor was obtained from a young man in good health and CMV-seronegative. The sequence is built from TRBV6-6 and TRBJ2-7; 9 central nucleotides agree with TRBD2. The DNA reads TGTGCCAGCAGTTACCGGACTAGCGCGATCTACGAGCAGTACTTC. Translated, this is CASSYRTSAIYEQYF.